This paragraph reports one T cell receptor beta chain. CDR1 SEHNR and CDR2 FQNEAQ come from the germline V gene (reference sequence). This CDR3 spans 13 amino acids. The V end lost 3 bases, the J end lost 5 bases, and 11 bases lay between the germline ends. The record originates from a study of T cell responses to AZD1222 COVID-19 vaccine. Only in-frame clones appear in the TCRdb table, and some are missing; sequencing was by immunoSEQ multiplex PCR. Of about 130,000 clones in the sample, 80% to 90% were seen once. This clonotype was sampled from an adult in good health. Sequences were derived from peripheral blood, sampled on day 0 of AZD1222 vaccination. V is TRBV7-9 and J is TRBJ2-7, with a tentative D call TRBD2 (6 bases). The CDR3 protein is CASSFRGLDEQYF. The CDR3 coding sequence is TGTGCCAGCAGCTTCCGGGGGTTAGACGAGCAGTACTTC. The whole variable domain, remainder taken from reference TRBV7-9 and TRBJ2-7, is DTGVSQNPRHKITKRGQNVTFRCDPISEHNRLYWYRQTLGQGPEFLTYFQNEAQLEKSRLLSDRFSAERPKGSFSTLEIQRTEQGDSAMYLCASSFRGLDEQYFGPGTRLTVT.